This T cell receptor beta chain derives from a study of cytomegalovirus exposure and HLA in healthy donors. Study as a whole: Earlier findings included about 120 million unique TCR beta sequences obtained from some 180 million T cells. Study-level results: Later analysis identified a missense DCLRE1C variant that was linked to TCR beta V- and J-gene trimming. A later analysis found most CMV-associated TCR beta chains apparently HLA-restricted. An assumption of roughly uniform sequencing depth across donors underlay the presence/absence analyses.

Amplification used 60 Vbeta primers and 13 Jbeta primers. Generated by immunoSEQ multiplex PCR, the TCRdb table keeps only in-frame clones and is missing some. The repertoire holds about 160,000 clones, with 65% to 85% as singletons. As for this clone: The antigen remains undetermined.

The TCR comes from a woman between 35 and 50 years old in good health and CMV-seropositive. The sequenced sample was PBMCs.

The CDR3 nucleotides read TGTGCCAGCAGCCCAGTCAGGGGAATGAACACTGAAGCTTTCTTT. Residues: CASSPVRGMNTEAFF. The chain joins TRBV11-2 to TRBJ1-1, with D possibly matching TRBD1 (6 bases). Deletions cut 5 bases from V and 0 bases from J, with 13 bases between. CDR3 size: 15 residues. CDR1 and CDR2 from the germline V gene are SGHAT and FQNNGV.